The T cell receptor beta chain under discussion was sequenced for a study of T cells after yellow fever vaccination. About the research overall: Researchers used SMART-Seq v4 Ultra Low Input to prepare fractions that had low cell numbers.

For this clonotype: Its specificity is not known.

Template switching with 5'RACE generated the TCR cDNA and added a universal primer site and UMIs. MiXCR was run by TCRdb on the 5' RACE reads, yielding one entry per CDR3 protein. The table includes approximately 450,000 distinct CDR3 sequences, about 17% detected once. Notes on the study in general: Post-booster repertoires again held most primary-vaccination clones (about 96% CD4, 80% to 90% CD8). There was a possibility that FACS-sorted repertoires contained abundant clonotypes contaminating from the bulk population.

The source of this sequence is a man between 18 and 29 years old who received the YFV17D yellow fever vaccine. The sequenced sample was PBMCs, obtained before the yellow fever booster vaccination.

Here the CDR3 DNA reads TGTGCCAGCAGCGCGGGGGGGAGTAAACTGTTTTTT. It yields the protein CASSAGGSKLFF. This sequence joins TRBV11-2 and TRBJ1-4; TRBD1 might be the D (5 bases). The germline V and J ends were trimmed by 5 bases and 11 bases, with 12 bases remaining between them. The CDR3 consists of 12 residues. Germline V lookup: CDR1 SGHAT, CDR2 FQNNGV.